These 32 T cell receptor beta chains share one sample of origin, sequenced in a study of CD8 T cells in ankylosing spondylitis (dated by TCRdb to the late 2010s). The library relied on 5' RACE. Data came from an Illumina HiSeq 2500. Clones were called with MiXCR by TCRdb after fastp trimmed the public reads at Q25, and only in-frame beta chains were retained. CDR3 protein sequences are deduplicated, and each keeps its most common genes and DNA. The table for this sample lists fewer than 200,000 distinct CDR3 sequences; around 20% of them were counted only once. About 7.8% of the sample is held by the ten biggest clonotypes. Sequencing used blood, either unsorted or a sorted T cell fraction (not recorded which). The receptors originated from a male donor with ankylosing spondylitis or in good health (not recorded which).

The V and J genes are TRBV12-3 or TRBV12-4 and TRBJ2-7; perhaps D is TRBD1 or TRBD2 (6 bases each). The V gene lost 6 bases and the J gene lost 1 base, with 10 bases spanning the gap. This CDR3 is built from 13 residues. The chain's CDR3 is CASRRGTSYEQYF. For the CDR3, the DNA is TGTGCCAGCAGGCGCGGGACATCCTACGAGCAGTACTTC.

V gene TRBV11-2 combines with J gene TRBJ1-2; D remains ambiguous. V was shortened by 0 bases and J by 4 bases, with 15 bases between the two germline ends. Germline lookup yields CDR1 SGHAT and CDR2 FQNNGV. This CDR3 region has 16 residues. The CDR3 reads CASSLDQRINSYGYTF. The CDR3 region has the DNA TGTGCCAGCAGCTTAGATCAACGGATAAACTCCTATGGCTACACCTTC.

The chain combines TRBV5-1 with TRBJ1-5; 9 nucleotides agree with TRBD1. The CDR3 loop spans 15 amino acids. Germline trimming cut 0 bases from V and 4 bases from J; bases unmatched to any gene: 2. The germline V gene encodes CDR1 SGHRS and CDR2 YFSETQ. CDR3 nucleotides: TGCGCCAGCAGCTTGGAAGGGACAGGGAATCAGCCCCAGCATTTT. It translates to CASSLEGTGNQPQHF.

This clonotype was observed many times. The rearrangement links TRBV2 to TRBJ2-1; D gene uncertain. Per germline, CDR1 SNHLY and CDR2 FYNNEI. CDR3 length: 15 residues. V lost 4 bases, J lost 0 bases, and 10 bases lay in between. CDR3 sequence reads: CASSGTPSSYNEQFF. The DNA for the CDR3 is TGTGCCAGCAGTGGGACGCCAAGCTCCTACAATGAGCAGTTCTTC.

This clonotype was seen only once. The V call is TRBV28, the J call TRBJ2-7, with D possibly being TRBD1 (6 bases). The germline CDR1 and CDR2 sequences are MDHEN and SYDVKM. V shed 10 bases and J shed 3 bases, with 19 bases lying between them. The CDR3 sequence is 14 residues long. The CDR3 region is CATRPPGHDYEQYF. The CDR3 nucleotides read TGTGCCACCCGACCCCCGGGACACGACTACGAGCAGTACTTC.

There are a few counts of this clonotype. The gene calls are TRBV5-6 and TRBJ2-5; D possibly corresponds to TRBD1 (5 bases). Germline loops: CDR1 SGHDT, CDR2 YYEEEE. Trimming removed 5 bases from V and 5 bases from J, with 19 bases in between. The CDR3 runs 15 residues. In DNA, the CDR3 is TGTGCCAGCAGACTACAGGCGGACCCTGTCGAGACCCAGTACTTC. It codes for CASRLQADPVETQYF.

This sequence joins TRBV5-6 and TRBJ1-1; D possibly corresponds to TRBD1 (5 bases). Trimming took off 3 bases at V and 1 base at J, with 10 bases between the two ends. This CDR3 contains 14 residues. The germline CDR1 and CDR2 sequences are SGHDT and YYEEEE. The CDR3: CASSSRTPNTEAFF. For the CDR3, the DNA is TGTGCCAGCAGCTCTCGGACACCGAACACTGAAGCTTTCTTT.

Only one count was recorded for this clonotype. The rearrangement links TRBV7-2 to TRBJ2-3; D perhaps matches TRBD2 (6 bases). The V gene lost 5 bases and the J gene lost 3 bases, with 18 bases spanning the gap. The CDR3 loop spans 16 amino acids. Germline CDR1 reads SGHTA; CDR2 reads FQGNSA. The CDR3 nucleotides read TGTGCCAGCAGCGTCGTGGCCGGGAGTGTGACAGATACGCAGTATTTT. This codes for CASSVVAGSVTDTQYF.

This clonotype was counted at least ten times. DNA of the CDR3: TGCGCCAGCAGCCAAGATTCGGCGGGAGGTTTGTATGAGCAGTTCTTC. It translates to CASSQDSAGGLYEQFF. The rearrangement links TRBV4-1 to TRBJ2-1; 8 bases align to TRBD2. V was clipped by 0 bases and J by 8 bases; unmatched bases: 9. CDR1 is MGHRA and CDR2 is YSYEKL in the germline V gene. CDR3 length: 16 residues.

Concerning this clonotype: The germline gene is not matched at one end of the junction; a read error may be the cause. The V and J genes are TRBV5-1 and TRBJ1-1; perhaps TRBD1 as D (5 bases). This CDR3 comprises 14 residues. Per the germline V gene, CDR1 is SGHRS and CDR2 is YFSETQ. CDR3 protein: CAGSQSRENTEAFF. The DNA for the CDR3 is TGCGCCGGCAGCCAGAGCAGGGAGAACACTGAAGCTTTCTTT.

This clonotype came up many times. The chain uses TRBV5-1 and TRBJ2-5; D is possibly TRBD1 or TRBD2 (5 bases each). The CDR3 has 17 amino acids. The V gene lost 0 bases and the J gene lost 0 bases, with 15 bases spanning the gap. CDR1 and CDR2 (germline): SGHRS, YFSETQ. The CDR3 DNA sequence: TGCGCCAGCAGCTTGGCCATACGGGGCTCGTACCAAGAGACCCAGTACTTC. Encoded protein: CASSLAIRGSYQETQYF.

A word on this clonotype: A read error may produce the germline difference seen at one junction end. The genes are TRBV4-2 and TRBJ2-7, with no clear D. The CDR3 loop spans 13 amino acids. Germline V CDR1 and CDR2: LGHNA, YNFKEQ. CDR3 in DNA: TGTGTCAGCAGCCAAGATAGTAGCTACGAGCAGTACTTC. Translation: CVSSQDSSYEQYF.

The chain is built from TRBV27 and TRBJ2-7; perhaps TRBD2 as D (6 bases). Germline V lookup: CDR1 MNHEY, CDR2 SMNVEV (reference sequence). V was shortened by 0 bases and J by 4 bases, with 16 bases between the two germline ends. CDR3 length equals 16 residues. CDR3: CASSLSGDLGRYEQYF. The CDR3 DNA follows: TGTGCCAGCAGTTTATCGGGGGACTTGGGGAGATACGAGCAGTACTTC.

V is TRBV20-1 and J is TRBJ2-1, with D maybe TRBD1 (5 bases). CDR3 length: 13 residues. Deletions cut 5 bases from V and 0 bases from J, with 8 bases between. Germline assignment: CDR1 DFQATT and CDR2 SNEGSKA (reference sequence). CDR3 bases: TGCAGTGCTGCTGACAGCTCCTACAATGAGCAGTTCTTC. It translates to CSAADSSYNEQFF.

This clonotype appeared many times. The chain joins TRBV5-1 to TRBJ1-5; unclear D gene. CDR3 size: 14 residues. Trimming took off 0 bases at V and 3 bases at J, with 7 bases between the two ends. Germline V gives CDR1 SGHRS, CDR2 YFSETQ. CDR3 sequence (DNA): TGCGCCAGCAGCTTGGGCGGTTTCAATCAGCCCCAGCATTTT. This codes for CASSLGGFNQPQHF. The complete variable domain, with remaining parts taken from reference TRBV5-1 and TRBJ1-5, reads KAGVTQTPRYLIKTRGQQVTLSCSPISGHRSVSWYQQTPGQGLQFLFEYFSETQRNKGNFPGRFSGRQFSNSRSEMNVSTLELGDSALYLCASSLGGFNQPQHFGDGTRLSIL.

This CDR3 reads CASRGTGFGEQYF. The CDR3, as DNA: TGTGCCAGTAGGGGGACAGGGTTCGGCGAGCAGTACTTC. The V call is TRBV19, the J call TRBJ2-7, with 9 bases aligning to TRBD1. Germline CDR1 is LNHDA and CDR2 is SQIVND (reference sequence). V shed 6 bases and J 6 bases; nucleotides not matched to a gene: 6. The CDR3 has 13 amino acids.

This sequence joins TRBV10-3 and TRBJ1-5; no reliable D call. The CDR3 length is 16 residues. The V gene's germline CDR1 is ENHRY and CDR2 SYGVKD. Between the trimmed V and J ends, which lost 0 bases and 2 bases, there was a span of 11 bases. The CDR3, as DNA: TGTGCCATCAGTGAGTCGAACGTGGGCGGCAATCAGCCCCAGCATTTT. It yields the protein CAISESNVGGNQPQHF.

This clonotype was observed at least ten times. The V gene is TRBV20-1, the J gene TRBJ1-6, with 7 bases identical to TRBD1. The CDR3 extends over 12 amino acids. The germline CDR1 and CDR2 sequences are DFQATT and SNEGSKA (reference sequence). Here the CDR3 reads CSPGTANSPLHF. Here the CDR3 DNA reads TGCAGCCCCGGGACAGCTAATTCACCCCTCCACTTT.

This clonotype was counted many times. The J gene is TRBJ1-1, the V gene TRBV10-3; D is unclear. CDR1 is ENHRY and CDR2 is SYGVKD in the germline V gene. V was pared by 4 bases and J by 5 bases, with 11 bases between. The CDR3 contains 13 residues. The CDR3 bases are TGTGCCATCAGTGCGCTAATAGGAACTGAAGCTTTCTTT. It yields the protein CAISALIGTEAFF.

This clonotype was observed a few times. The chain employs TRBV20-1 and TRBJ2-7; 11 nucleotides align to TRBD2. Losses at the gene ends were 6 bases for V and 3 bases for J; bases not matched to a gene: 7. The CDR3 extends over 14 amino acids. Per the germline V gene, CDR1 is DFQATT and CDR2 is SNEGSKA (reference sequence). This CDR3 is CSANRGTSGYEQYF. CDR3 bases: TGCAGTGCCAACCGGGGGACTAGCGGCTACGAGCAGTACTTC.

The CDR3 sequence: CASSLPGSNEKLFF. In nucleotides, the CDR3 is TGTGCCAGCAGTTTGCCCGGATCTAATGAAAAACTGTTTTTT. The V call is TRBV12-3 or TRBV12-4, the J call TRBJ1-4; D not certain. V was clipped by 3 bases and J by 3 bases, with 8 bases between them. The CDR3 sequence is 14 residues long.

In its sample, this clonotype was seen many times. The chain recombines TRBV7-2 with TRBJ2-4; no definite D call. V lost 5 bases to trimming and J lost 10 bases, with 15 bases between them. The germline gives CDR1 SGHTA, CDR2 FQGNSA. CDR3 length equals 13 residues. CDR3 loop: CASSPPRAVIQYF. The CDR3 DNA follows: TGTGCCAGCAGCCCCCCCCGGGCGGTAATTCAGTACTTC.

Only a few counts were recorded for this clonotype. V gene TRBV5-1 combines with J gene TRBJ2-1; no definite D call. The germline CDR1 and CDR2 sequences are SGHRS and YFSETQ. Between the trimmed V and J ends, which lost 1 base and 0 bases, there was a span of 8 bases. The CDR3 loop spans 15 amino acids. DNA for the CDR3: TGCGCCAGCAGCTTGTTAGACTTCTCCTACAATGAGCAGTTCTTC. It translates to CASSLLDFSYNEQFF.

The table lists this clonotype with a count of one. The chain combines TRBV10-2 with TRBJ1-3; TRBD1 might be the D (6 bases). The V gene lost 0 bases and the J gene lost 4 bases, with 10 bases spanning the gap. The CDR3 runs 15 residues. Germline CDR1 is WSHSY and CDR2 is SAAADI. This chain's CDR3 is CASSESQGVGNTIYF. The CDR3 DNA reads TGCGCCAGCAGTGAGTCACAGGGTGTGGGAAACACCATATATTTT.

This clonotype has only a few counts. This chain joins TRBV9 and TRBJ1-2, with D maybe TRBD1 (6 bases). V shed 3 bases and J shed 8 bases, with 17 bases lying between them. Germline V CDR1 and CDR2: SGDLS, YYNGEE. The CDR3 length is 14 residues. CDR3 sequence (DNA): TGTGCCAGCAGCGGGGGGCCGGGGGATGAAGGCTACACCTTC. This sequence encodes CASSGGPGDEGYTF.

The chain couples TRBV18 to TRBJ1-2; no definite D call. V was clipped by 4 bases and J by 5 bases, with 5 bases between them. The CDR3 is made up of 11 amino acids. Germline CDR1 is KGHSH and CDR2 is LQKENI. CDR3 region: CASSQDYGYTF. The CDR3 coding sequence is TGTGCCAGCTCACAGGATTATGGCTACACCTTC.

There are a few counts of this clonotype. The chain links TRBV6-5 to TRBJ2-1; D remains ambiguous. The CDR3 has 11 residues. Deletions cut 5 bases from V and 9 bases from J, with 8 bases between. Germline values: CDR1 MNHEY, CDR2 SVGAGI. CDR3: CASSRWGEQFF. The CDR3 DNA is TGTGCCAGCAGTCGCTGGGGTGAGCAGTTCTTC.

The chain couples TRBV25-1 to TRBJ2-7; D is perhaps TRBD1 or TRBD2 (5 bases each). Per germline, CDR1 MGHDK and CDR2 SYGVNS. Deletions cut 1 base from V and 1 base from J, with 11 bases between. The CDR3 consists of 15 residues. CDR3 coding DNA: TGTGCCAGCAGTGAATGGGGGACGGCATCCTACGAGCAGTACTTC. Encoded protein: CASSEWGTASYEQYF.

This clonotype has a handful of counts. The CDR3 DNA reads as TGCAGTGCTAGAGATAGGGCAGGGCCAAGCAATCAGCCCCAGCATTTT. It is translated as CSARDRAGPSNQPQHF. The chain uses TRBV20-1 and TRBJ1-5; perhaps TRBD1 as D (5 bases). The germline gives CDR1 DFQATT, CDR2 SNEGSKA (reference sequence). Between the trimmed V and J ends, which lost 0 bases and 1 base, there was a span of 13 bases. The CDR3 totals 16 residues.

The chain recombines TRBV7-2 with TRBJ1-2, with D possibly TRBD1 on 6 matching bases. Looked up from germline, CDR1 is SGHTA and CDR2 is FQGNSA. The CDR3 has 15 amino acids. V gave up 1 base and J gave up 4 bases, with 13 bases separating them. In nucleotides, the CDR3 is TGTGCCAGCAGCTTAGGATCAGGGGATCTCTATGGCTACACCTTC. It specifies CASSLGSGDLYGYTF.

The rearrangement links TRBV24-1 to TRBJ1-4, with 7 nucleotides matching TRBD1. V was clipped by 4 bases and J by 5 bases; unmatched bases: 6. There are 15 residues in the CDR3. Germline-derived CDR1 and CDR2 are KGHDR and SFDVKD. The CDR3 is CATSESTGANEKLFF. The CDR3 DNA reads as TGTGCCACCAGTGAATCTACAGGGGCAAATGAAAAACTGTTTTTT.

This clonotype was observed at least ten times. The V gene is TRBV29-1, the J gene TRBJ2-2; TRBD2 matches at 9 bases. J was trimmed by 7 bases and V by 2 bases; bases with no gene match: 17. Germline V CDR1 and CDR2: SQVTM, ANQGSEA. The CDR3 totals 18 residues. The CDR3 loop reads CSVEFLFDSGRGGGELFF. DNA for the CDR3: TGCAGCGTTGAATTCCTCTTCGATAGCGGGAGAGGAGGCGGGGAGCTGTTTTTT.